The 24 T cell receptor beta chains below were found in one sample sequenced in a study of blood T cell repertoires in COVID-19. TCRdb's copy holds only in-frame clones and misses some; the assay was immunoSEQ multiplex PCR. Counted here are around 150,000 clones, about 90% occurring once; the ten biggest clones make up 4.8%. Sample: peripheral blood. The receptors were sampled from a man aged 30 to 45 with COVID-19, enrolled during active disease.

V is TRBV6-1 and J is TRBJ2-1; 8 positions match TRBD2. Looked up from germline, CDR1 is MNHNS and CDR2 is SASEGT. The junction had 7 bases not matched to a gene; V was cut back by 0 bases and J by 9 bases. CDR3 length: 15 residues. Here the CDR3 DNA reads TGTGCCAGCAGTGAAGCTTGGCCTGCGGGGGGTGAGCAGTTCTTC. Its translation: CASSEAWPAGGEQFF.

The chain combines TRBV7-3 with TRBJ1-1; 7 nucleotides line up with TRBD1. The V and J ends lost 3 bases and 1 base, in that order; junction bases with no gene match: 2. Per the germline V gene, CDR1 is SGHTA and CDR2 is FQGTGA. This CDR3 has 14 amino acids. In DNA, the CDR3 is TGTGCCAGCAGCTTGGCAGGGGGGAACACTGAAGCTTTCTTT. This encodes CASSLAGGNTEAFF. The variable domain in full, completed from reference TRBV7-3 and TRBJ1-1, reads GAGVSQTPSNKVTEKGKYVELRCDPISGHTALYWYRQSLGQGPEFLIYFQGTGAADDSGLPNDRFFAVRPEGSVSTLKIQRTERGDSAVYLCASSLAGGNTEAFFGQGTRLTVV.

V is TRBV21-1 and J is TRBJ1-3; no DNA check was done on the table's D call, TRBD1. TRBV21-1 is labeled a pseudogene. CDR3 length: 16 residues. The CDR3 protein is CASSKRDRHSGNTIYF. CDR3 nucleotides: TGTGCCAGCAGCAAACGAGACCGACACTCTGGAAACACCATATATTTT.

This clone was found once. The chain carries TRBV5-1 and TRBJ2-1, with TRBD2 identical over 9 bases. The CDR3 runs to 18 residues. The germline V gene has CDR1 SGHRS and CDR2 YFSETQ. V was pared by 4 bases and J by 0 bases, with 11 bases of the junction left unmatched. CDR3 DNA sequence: TGCGCCAGCAGCCCCCGGGTAGCGGGGGCGAGCTCCTACAATGAGCAGTTCTTC. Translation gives CASSPRVAGASSYNEQFF.

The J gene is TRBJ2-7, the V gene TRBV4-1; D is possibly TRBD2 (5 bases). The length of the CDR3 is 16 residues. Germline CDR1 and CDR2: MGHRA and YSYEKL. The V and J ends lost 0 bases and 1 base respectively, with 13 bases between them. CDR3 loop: CASSQDILRVSYEQYF. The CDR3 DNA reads TGCGCCAGCAGCCAAGATATCTTGAGGGTATCCTACGAGCAGTACTTC.

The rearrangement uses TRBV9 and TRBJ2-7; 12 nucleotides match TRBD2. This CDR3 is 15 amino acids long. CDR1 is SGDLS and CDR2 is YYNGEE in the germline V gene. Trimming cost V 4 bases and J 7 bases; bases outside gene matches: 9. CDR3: CASSPLAGGPEEQYF. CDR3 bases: TGTGCCAGCAGCCCCCTAGCGGGAGGGCCGGAGGAGCAGTACTTC.

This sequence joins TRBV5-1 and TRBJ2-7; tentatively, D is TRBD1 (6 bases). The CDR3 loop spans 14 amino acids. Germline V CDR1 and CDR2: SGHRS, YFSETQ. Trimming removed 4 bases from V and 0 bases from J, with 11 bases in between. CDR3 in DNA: TGCGCCAGCAGCCTAACACAGGGCTCCTACGAGCAGTACTTC. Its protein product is CASSLTQGSYEQYF.

CDR3 loop: CATSDIDRDEGYTF. The CDR3 coding sequence is TGTGCCACCAGTGACATTGACAGGGATGAGGGCTACACCTTC. The chain carries TRBV24-1 and TRBJ1-2, with 7 bases matching TRBD1. CDR3 size: 14 residues. Germline CDR1 reads KGHDR; CDR2 reads SFDVKD. With 4 bases clipped from V and 8 bases from J, the junction kept 9 bases outside the gene matches.

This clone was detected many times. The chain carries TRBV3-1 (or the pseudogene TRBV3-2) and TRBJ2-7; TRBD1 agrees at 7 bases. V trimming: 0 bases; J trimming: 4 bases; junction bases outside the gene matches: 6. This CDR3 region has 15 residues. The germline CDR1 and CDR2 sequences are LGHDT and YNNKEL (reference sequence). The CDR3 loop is CASSQEQGPWYEQYF. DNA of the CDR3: TGTGCCAGCAGCCAAGAACAGGGGCCTTGGTACGAGCAGTACTTC.

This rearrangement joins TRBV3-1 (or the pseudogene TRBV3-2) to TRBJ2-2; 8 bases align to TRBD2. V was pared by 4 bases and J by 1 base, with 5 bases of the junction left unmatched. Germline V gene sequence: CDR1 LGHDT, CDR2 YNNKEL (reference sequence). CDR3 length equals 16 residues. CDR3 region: CASSLPGLVNTGELFF. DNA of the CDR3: TGTGCCAGCAGCCTTCCGGGACTAGTGAACACCGGGGAGCTGTTTTTT.

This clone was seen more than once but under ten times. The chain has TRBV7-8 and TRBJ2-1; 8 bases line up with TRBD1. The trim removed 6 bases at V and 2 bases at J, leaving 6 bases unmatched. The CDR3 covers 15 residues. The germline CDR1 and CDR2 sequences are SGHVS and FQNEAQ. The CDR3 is CASRLQGDTYNEQFF. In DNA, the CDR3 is TGTGCCAGCAGGTTACAGGGGGATACCTACAATGAGCAGTTCTTC.

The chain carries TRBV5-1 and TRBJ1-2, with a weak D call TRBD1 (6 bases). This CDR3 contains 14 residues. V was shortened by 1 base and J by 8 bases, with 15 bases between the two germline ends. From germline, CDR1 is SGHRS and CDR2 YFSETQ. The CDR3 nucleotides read TGCGCCAGCAGCTTGTACCAGGGGAACGGAGGCTACACCTTC. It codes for CASSLYQGNGGYTF. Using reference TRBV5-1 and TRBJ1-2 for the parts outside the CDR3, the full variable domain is KAGVTQTPRYLIKTRGQQVTLSCSPISGHRSVSWYQQTPGQGLQFLFEYFSETQRNKGNFPGRFSGRQFSNSRSEMNVSTLELGDSALYLCASSLYQGNGGYTFGSGTRLTVV.

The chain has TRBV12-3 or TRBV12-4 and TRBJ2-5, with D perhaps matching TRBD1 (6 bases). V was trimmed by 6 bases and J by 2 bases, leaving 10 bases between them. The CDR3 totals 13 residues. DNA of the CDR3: TGTGCCAGCAGCTCCACAGGGCAAGAGACCCAGTACTTC. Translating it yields CASSSTGQETQYF.

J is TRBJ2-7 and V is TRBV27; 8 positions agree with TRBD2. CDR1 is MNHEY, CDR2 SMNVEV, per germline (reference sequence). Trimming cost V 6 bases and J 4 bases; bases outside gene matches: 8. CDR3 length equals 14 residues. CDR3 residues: CASRTSGSQYEQYF. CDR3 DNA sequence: TGTGCCAGCAGAACCAGCGGGAGTCAGTACGAGCAGTACTTC.

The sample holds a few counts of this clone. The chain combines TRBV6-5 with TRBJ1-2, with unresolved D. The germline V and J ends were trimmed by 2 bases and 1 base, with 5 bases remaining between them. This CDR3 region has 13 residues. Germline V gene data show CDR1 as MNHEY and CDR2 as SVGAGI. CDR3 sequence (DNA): TGTGCCAGCAGTTACGCGGATAACTATGGCTACACCTTC. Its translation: CASSYADNYGYTF.

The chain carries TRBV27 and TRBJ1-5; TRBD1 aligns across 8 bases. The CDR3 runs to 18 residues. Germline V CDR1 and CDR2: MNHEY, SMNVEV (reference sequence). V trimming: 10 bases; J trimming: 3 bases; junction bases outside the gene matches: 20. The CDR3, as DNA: TGTGCCACTAGGGGGGCCCCTCGGACAGGGAGTTCCAATCAGCCCCAGCATTTT. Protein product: CATRGAPRTGSSNQPQHF.

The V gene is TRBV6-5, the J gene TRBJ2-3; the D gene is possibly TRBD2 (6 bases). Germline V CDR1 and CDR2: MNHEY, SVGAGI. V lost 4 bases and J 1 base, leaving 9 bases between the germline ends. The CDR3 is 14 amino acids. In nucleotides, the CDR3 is TGTGCCAGCAGTTCAACGGGGGGCACAGATACGCAGTATTTT. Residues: CASSSTGGTDTQYF.

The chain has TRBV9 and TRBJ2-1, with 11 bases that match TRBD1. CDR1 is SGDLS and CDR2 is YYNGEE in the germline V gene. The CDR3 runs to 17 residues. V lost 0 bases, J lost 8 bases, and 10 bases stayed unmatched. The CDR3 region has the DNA TGTGCCAGCAGCGTAGCTCCATGGGACAGGGGGACCCATGAGCAGTTCTTC. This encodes CASSVAPWDRGTHEQFF.

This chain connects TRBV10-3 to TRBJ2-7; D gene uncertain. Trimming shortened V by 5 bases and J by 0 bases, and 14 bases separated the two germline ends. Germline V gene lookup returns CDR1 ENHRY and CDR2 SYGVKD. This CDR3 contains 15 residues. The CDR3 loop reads CAISPGQASSYEQYF. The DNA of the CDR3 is TGTGCCATCAGTCCTGGGCAGGCCTCCTCCTACGAGCAGTACTTC.

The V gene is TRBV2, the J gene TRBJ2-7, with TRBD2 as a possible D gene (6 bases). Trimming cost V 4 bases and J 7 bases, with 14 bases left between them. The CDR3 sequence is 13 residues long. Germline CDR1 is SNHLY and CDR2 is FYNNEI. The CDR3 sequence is CASSGELAGEQYF. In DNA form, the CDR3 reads TGTGCCAGCAGTGGGGAACTAGCAGGGGAGCAGTACTTC.

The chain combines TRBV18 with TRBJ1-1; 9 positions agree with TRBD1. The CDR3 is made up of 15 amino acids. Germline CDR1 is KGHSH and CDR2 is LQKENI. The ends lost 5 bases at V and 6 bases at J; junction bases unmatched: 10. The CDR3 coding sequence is TGTGCCAGCTCATATTCTACAGGGGGCAAGGCTGAAGCTTTCTTT. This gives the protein CASSYSTGGKAEAFF.

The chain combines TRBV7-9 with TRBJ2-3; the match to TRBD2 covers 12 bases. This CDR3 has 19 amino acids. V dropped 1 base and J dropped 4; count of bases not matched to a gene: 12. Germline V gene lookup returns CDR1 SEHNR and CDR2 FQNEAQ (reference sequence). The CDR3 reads CASSLGLAGAPGGPDTQYF. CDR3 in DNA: TGTGCCAGCAGCTTAGGACTAGCGGGGGCCCCCGGGGGCCCAGATACGCAGTATTTT. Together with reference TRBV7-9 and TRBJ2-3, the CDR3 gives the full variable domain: DTGVSQNPRHKITKRGQNVTFRCDPISEHNRLYWYRQTLGQGPEFLTYFQNEAQLEKSRLLSDRFSAERPKGSFSTLEIQRTEQGDSAMYLCASSLGLAGAPGGPDTQYFGPGTRLTVL.

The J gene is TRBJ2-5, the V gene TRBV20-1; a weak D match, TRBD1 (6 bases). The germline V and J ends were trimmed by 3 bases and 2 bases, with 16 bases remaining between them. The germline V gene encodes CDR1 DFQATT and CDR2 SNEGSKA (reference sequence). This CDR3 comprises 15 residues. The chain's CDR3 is CSASNWDTQQETQYF. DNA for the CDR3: TGCAGTGCTAGTAACTGGGACACGCAACAAGAGACCCAGTACTTC.

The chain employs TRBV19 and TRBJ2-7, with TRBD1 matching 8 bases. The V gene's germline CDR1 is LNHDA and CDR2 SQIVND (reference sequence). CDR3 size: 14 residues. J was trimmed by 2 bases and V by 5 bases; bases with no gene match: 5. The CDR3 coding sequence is TGTGCCAGTAGTGTCCGACAGGGGCCCTACGAGCAGTACTTC. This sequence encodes CASSVRQGPYEQYF.